Each of the 21 T cell receptor beta chains below was sequenced from the same sample in a study of T cell responses to AZD1222 COVID-19 vaccine. Assay: immunoSEQ multiplex PCR; the TCRdb copy retains only in-frame clones and omits some. Seen here are roughly 190,000 clones, 90% to 95% observed once, and the top ten hold roughly 1.7%. Material: peripheral blood, obtained 28 days after the second AZD1222 dose. The receptors derive from an adult who received the AZD1222 COVID-19 vaccine.

In this sample, this clone turned up a few times. The V call is TRBV7-3, the J call TRBJ2-3; TRBD2 might be the D (5 bases). The germline V gene has CDR1 SGHTA and CDR2 FQGTGA. The V end lost 5 bases, the J end lost 0 bases, and 15 bases lay between the germline ends. This CDR3 spans 16 amino acids. Written as DNA, the CDR3 is TGTGCCAGCAGCCATGCGGGTGGACTGAGCACAGATACGCAGTATTTT. It specifies CASSHAGGLSTDTQYF.

This chain joins TRBV15 and TRBJ1-3; D gene uncertain. Germline CDR1 LNHNV, CDR2 YYDKDF (reference sequence). The CDR3 has 11 residues. Trimming took 6 bases from V and 7 from J, leaving 7 bases between them. The CDR3 DNA reads as TGTGCCACCAGATTCCAGAACACCATATATTTT. It yields the protein CATRFQNTIYF.

The rearrangement joins TRBV3-1 (or the pseudogene TRBV3-2) to TRBJ2-3; 8 nucleotides line up with TRBD1. This CDR3 spans 18 amino acids. The germline V gene has CDR1 LGHDT and CDR2 YNNKEL (reference sequence). The ends lost 2 bases at V and 3 bases at J; junction bases unmatched: 13. CDR3 DNA: TGTGCCAGCAGCCAACTCCCGGCCCGCAGGGGGCTAACAGATACGCAGTATTTT. Translated, it gives CASSQLPARRGLTDTQYF.

The rearrangement uses TRBV19 and TRBJ1-1; D perhaps matches TRBD1 (6 bases). V was shortened by 5 bases and J by 5 bases, with 15 bases between the two germline ends. CDR1 and CDR2 from the germline V gene are LNHDA and SQIVND (reference sequence). CDR3 length: 14 amino acids. The CDR3 region is CASSVQGSGTEAFF. The CDR3 nucleotides are TGTGCCAGTAGTGTTCAGGGGTCGGGAACTGAAGCTTTCTTT.

The V call is TRBV2, the J call TRBJ2-3, with 10 bases fitting TRBD2. The CDR3 covers 16 residues. J gave up 4 bases and V 2 bases, and 6 bases lay outside the gene matches. CDR1 is SNHLY, CDR2 FYNNEI, per germline. CDR3 in amino acids: CASSEKGLAPPDTQYF. CDR3 DNA: TGTGCCAGCAGTGAAAAGGGACTAGCGCCCCCAGATACGCAGTATTTT.

The chain has TRBV3-1 (or the pseudogene TRBV3-2) and TRBJ2-5; either TRBD1 or TRBD2 may supply D (5 bases each). The length of the CDR3 is 18 residues. Germline V gives CDR1 LGHDT, CDR2 YNNKEL (reference sequence). The V and J ends lost 5 bases and 3 bases respectively, with 25 bases between them. Here the CDR3 DNA reads TGTGCCAGCAGCGGCCGGGACGGATCCTACCAAAGGGAAGAGACCCAGTACTTC. Encoded protein: CASSGRDGSYQREETQYF.

The V and J genes are TRBV5-6 and TRBJ1-3; D gene uncertain. From germline, CDR1 is SGHDT and CDR2 YYEEEE. The CDR3 covers 16 residues. Trimming removed 4 bases from V and 0 bases from J, with 14 bases in between. The CDR3 bases are TGTGCCAGCAGCCCCTCAACAGTCATCTCTGGAAACACCATATATTTT. Its protein product is CASSPSTVISGNTIYF.

This chain uses TRBV6-5 with TRBJ1-2; 8 bases map to TRBD1. Trimming at V came to 4 bases and at J to 6 bases, leaving 10 bases not matched to a gene. The CDR3 extends over 15 amino acids. The germline gives CDR1 MNHEY, CDR2 SVGAGI. The CDR3 loop is CASSLPGQATNGYTF. CDR3 coding DNA: TGTGCCAGCAGTTTGCCGGGACAGGCCACCAATGGCTACACCTTC.

This chain links TRBV6-6 with TRBJ1-5, with 9 bases lining up with TRBD1. V lost 5 bases, J lost 3 bases, and 14 bases stayed unmatched. CDR1 and CDR2 from the germline V gene are MNHNY and SVGAGI (reference sequence). The CDR3 sequence is 18 residues long. The CDR3 reads CASSPRDRVGGSNQPQHF. As DNA, the CDR3 is TGTGCCAGCAGTCCCCGGGACAGGGTTGGGGGCTCCAATCAGCCCCAGCATTTT.

The rearrangement links TRBV30 to TRBJ2-1, with unresolved D. The length of the CDR3 is 13 residues. Germline V gene lookup returns CDR1 GTSNPN and CDR2 SVGIG (reference sequence). Trimming took off 3 bases at V and 3 bases at J, with 9 bases between the two ends. The CDR3 here is CAWRPDLYNEQFF. DNA of the CDR3: TGTGCCTGGAGGCCGGACCTCTACAATGAGCAGTTCTTC.

V gene TRBV5-8 combines with J gene TRBJ1-1; 7 bases agree with TRBD1. This CDR3 contains 14 residues. The germline gives CDR1 SGHTS, CDR2 YDEGEE. V lost 3 bases, J lost 4 bases, and 6 bases stayed unmatched. CDR3 amino acids: CASSSTGLLTEAFF. DNA for the CDR3: TGTGCCAGCAGCTCGACAGGGTTACTCACTGAAGCTTTCTTT.

This clone was recorded once. The rearrangement uses TRBV19 and TRBJ2-7; D unresolved. Germline V gene data show CDR1 as LNHDA and CDR2 as SQIVND (reference sequence). Trimming cost V 3 bases and J 6 bases, with 12 bases left between them. The CDR3 covers 13 residues. CDR3 nucleotide sequence: TGTGCCAGTAGTATGGGCTCCTACCGCGAGCAGTACTTC. It specifies CASSMGSYREQYF.

The chain employs TRBV6-5 and TRBJ2-7, with D perhaps matching TRBD1 (6 bases). CDR1 and CDR2 from the germline V gene are MNHEY and SVGAGI. Trimming removed 4 bases from V and 4 bases from J, with 14 bases in between. This CDR3 comprises 14 residues. The CDR3 region has the DNA TGTGCCAGCAGTTCCGCCGGAACAGGGTACGAGCAGTACTTC. Amino acid sequence: CASSSAGTGYEQYF.

The J gene is TRBJ1-2, the V gene TRBV2; D is uncertain. V shed 6 bases and J shed 5 bases, with 10 bases lying between them. Germline loops: CDR1 SNHLY, CDR2 FYNNEI. This CDR3 spans 12 amino acids. The CDR3 protein is CASSPLDYGYTF. CDR3 DNA: TGTGCCAGCAGCCCCCTTGATTATGGCTACACCTTC.

The chain has TRBV19 and TRBJ2-7; D not resolved. V shed 5 bases and J shed 4 bases, with 12 bases lying between them. The CDR3 sequence is 13 residues long. Germline V gene data show CDR1 as LNHDA and CDR2 as SQIVND (reference sequence). The CDR3 protein is CASSSIPPYEQYF. CDR3 DNA: TGTGCCAGTAGTTCCATACCCCCTTACGAGCAGTACTTC.

This clone occurred a few times. V gene TRBV19 combines with J gene TRBJ1-1; D remains ambiguous. This CDR3 comprises 14 residues. V was shortened by 8 bases and J by 0 bases, with 13 bases between the two germline ends. Germline V CDR1 and CDR2: LNHDA, SQIVND (reference sequence). The DNA of the CDR3 is TGTGCCAGTCTACAGTCTGGACTGAACACTGAAGCTTTCTTT. Protein product: CASLQSGLNTEAFF.

The chain combines TRBV11-1 with TRBJ1-6, with D unresolved. Between the trimmed V and J ends, which lost 4 bases and 10 bases, there was a span of 11 bases. Germline V lookup: CDR1 SGHAT, CDR2 FQDESV (reference sequence). The CDR3 totals 13 residues. The CDR3 DNA is TGTGCCAGCAGCTCTCAGGAGTACTCACCCCTCCACTTT. As protein: CASSSQEYSPLHF.

The chain carries TRBV19 and TRBJ1-3; TRBD1 aligns across 7 bases. This CDR3 is built from 17 residues. CDR1 is LNHDA, CDR2 SQIVND, per germline (reference sequence). With V trimmed by 4 bases and J by 4 bases, 13 bases remained unmatched. In DNA, the CDR3 is TGTGCCAGTAGTACCCGACAGGGTGTTTACCCCGGAAACACCATATATTTT. It yields the protein CASSTRQGVYPGNTIYF.

The chain carries TRBV14 and TRBJ2-2, with TRBD2 identical over 8 bases. This CDR3 comprises 18 residues. The J segment lost 5 bases and the V segment lost 0 bases, leaving 11 bases of the junction unmatched. Germline V gene lookup returns CDR1 SGHDN and CDR2 FVKESK. CDR3 loop: CASSQDLGLGAATGELFF. CDR3 DNA sequence: TGTGCCAGCAGCCAAGATTTGGGACTAGGGGCGGCGACCGGGGAGCTGTTTTTT.

This clone has only one observation. CDR3: CASSQGTFPWDEQFF. The CDR3 nucleotides read TGTGCCAGCAGCCAAGGTACGTTCCCCTGGGATGAGCAGTTCTTC. The gene calls are TRBV4-2 and TRBJ2-1; D gene unclear. V was cut by 1 base and J by 8 bases, with 15 bases left in between. This CDR3 spans 15 amino acids. The germline gives CDR1 LGHNA, CDR2 YNFKEQ.

In its sample, this clone was seen once. The chain uses TRBV5-1 and TRBJ1-2, with D perhaps TRBD1 (5 bases). CDR3 length: 14 residues. Germline V lookup: CDR1 SGHRS, CDR2 YFSETQ. Trimming took 4 bases from V and 4 from J, leaving 14 bases between them. The CDR3, as DNA: TGCGCCAGCAGCCCCTCCGGGGGGGTCTATGGCTACACCTTC. Amino acids: CASSPSGGVYGYTF.